What follows are 5 T cell receptor beta chains derived from one specimen sequenced in a study of identical twins. TCRdb ran MiXCR on the 5' RACE reads and lists one entry per CDR3 protein. Among fewer than 500,000 distinct CDR3 sequences listed, 24% were seen once. These same data were also listed under a study on T cells expressing NK-cell markers.

Sequenced: CD4+ T cells sorted from blood. The receptors originated from a young woman in good health.

A few counts support this clonotype. The J gene is TRBJ2-7, the V gene TRBV9; D remains unclear. The V gene lost 0 bases and the J gene lost 0 bases, with 16 bases spanning the gap. The CDR3 spans 17 residues. Germline CDR1 reads SGDLS; CDR2 reads YYNGEE. The CDR3 DNA sequence: TGTGCCAGCAGCGTAGAGCCTTTAGGTGGAGTCTCCTACGAGCAGTACTTC. Its translation is CASSVEPLGGVSYEQYF.

J is TRBJ2-6 and V is TRBV20-1; D may correspond to TRBD1 or TRBD2 (5 bases each). Germline values: CDR1 DFQATT, CDR2 SNEGSKA (reference sequence). CDR3 length: 13 amino acids. V gave up 5 bases and J gave up 5 bases, with 10 bases separating them. CDR3 DNA: TGCAGTGCTGGGGACCCACGGGCCAACGTCCTGACTTTC. Translation gives CSAGDPRANVLTF.

The chain couples TRBV6-2 or TRBV6-3 to TRBJ2-7; 13 nucleotides align to TRBD2. Germline loops: CDR1 MNHEY, CDR2 SVGEGT. The CDR3 runs to 14 residues. The V gene end was trimmed by 5 bases and the J gene end by 3 bases; junction bases not matched to a gene: 1. The CDR3 protein is CASSGLAGDYEQYF. DNA of the CDR3: TGTGCCAGCAGTGGACTAGCGGGGGACTACGAGCAGTACTTC.

In its sample, this clonotype was seen a few times. The chain carries TRBV18 and TRBJ2-7; D may correspond to TRBD1 or TRBD2 (5 bases each). V was shortened by 4 bases and J by 5 bases, with 15 bases between the two germline ends. There are 14 residues in the CDR3. Germline-derived CDR1 and CDR2 are KGHSH and LQKENI. The CDR3 bases are TGTGCCAGCTCACTGGGACGCCTTGGGGACGAGCAGTACTTC. It is translated as CASSLGRLGDEQYF.

The rearrangement uses TRBV6-6 and TRBJ2-7; 8 bases map to TRBD1. This CDR3 has 12 residues. Germline V gene sequence: CDR1 MNHNY, CDR2 SVGAGI (reference sequence). V lost 4 bases and J lost 6; bases outside the gene matches: 2. The CDR3 protein is CASSSTGGEQYF. CDR3 nucleotides: TGTGCCAGCAGTTCCACAGGGGGCGAGCAGTACTTC.